What follows describes a single T cell receptor beta chain. Its cognate antigen is unknown. The CDR3 runs to 14 residues. Germline V gives CDR1 GTSNPN, CDR2 SVGIG (reference sequence). These data originate in a study of cytomegalovirus exposure and HLA in healthy donors. General study points: The study put 150 to 200 TCR beta chains on its list as cytomegalovirus-associated.

Here immunoSEQ multiplex PCR was the method, and the copy in TCRdb shows in-frame clones only, minus some. The data hold under 200,000 clones, with about 90% observed a single time. Source material: PBMCs. The chain carries TRBV30 and TRBJ2-5; TRBD1 matches 7 bases. The J call may be in error: the DNA end matches TRBJ2-7 better. The clonotype was recovered from a woman aged 18-29 years in good health and CMV-seropositive. CDR3 loop: CACKTPGQSYEQYF. CDR3 nucleotide sequence: TGTGCCTGTAAGACCCCGGGACAGTCCTACGAGCAGTACTTC.